What follows are 18 T cell receptor beta chains derived from one specimen sequenced in a study of blood T cell repertoires in COVID-19 (dated by TCRdb to between 2020 and 2021). The method behind the library was the immunoSEQ multiplex PCR assay. TCRdb took over this immuneACCESS table, retaining in-frame rearrangements with V and J assigned. Such tables are incomplete; in checked studies, under half of the missing clones stem from an unresolved V gene, and the remainder is unexplained. The sample table lists roughly 670,000 clones, 75% to 90% of them with a count of one. Jointly, the top ten make up about 0.26% of the sample. Sequencing was performed on peripheral blood. The receptors were sampled from a young woman with acute or convalescent COVID-19.

V and J are TRBV3-1 (or the pseudogene TRBV3-2) and TRBJ2-7; 10 nucleotides match TRBD1. Per germline, CDR1 LGHDT and CDR2 YNNKEL (reference sequence). CDR3 length: 15 residues. The junction had 4 bases not matched to a gene; V was cut back by 0 bases and J by 5 bases. CDR3 in amino acids: CASSQDMGQGNEQYF. The CDR3, as DNA: TGTGCCAGCAGCCAAGATATGGGACAGGGGAACGAGCAGTACTTC.

The chain carries TRBV29-1 and TRBJ1-6, with 7 bases fitting TRBD1. Per germline, CDR1 SQVTM and CDR2 ANQGSEA. This CDR3 region has 19 residues. After removal of 0 bases from V and 1 base from J, the junction contained 12 bases not matched to a gene. The chain's CDR3 is CSVEEVVRGRGSYNSPLHF. The CDR3 region has the DNA TGCAGCGTTGAAGAGGTGGTAAGGGGGCGCGGGTCCTATAATTCACCCCTCCACTTT.

V gene TRBV6-5 combines with J gene TRBJ2-7, with TRBD1 matching 8 bases. Trimming cost V 5 bases and J 12 bases; bases outside gene matches: 12. This CDR3 is 13 amino acids long. Germline assignment: CDR1 MNHEY and CDR2 SVGAGI. CDR3 in amino acids: CASSLLGDRLAYF. The CDR3 DNA reads TGTGCCAGCAGTCTCCTGGGGGACAGGCTCGCGTACTTC.

The chain joins TRBV6-4 to TRBJ2-1; 7 nucleotides match TRBD1. CDR1 and CDR2 from the germline V gene are MRHNA and SNTAGT. The trim removed 2 bases at V and 7 bases at J, leaving 11 bases unmatched. The CDR3 totals 16 residues. The CDR3 DNA sequence: TGTGCCAGCAGTGACCAGGCAGGGGGACAGATAAATGAGCAGTTCTTC. It is translated as CASSDQAGGQINEQFF.

This clone was seen just once. The chain recombines TRBV20-1 with TRBJ1-1, with TRBD1 as a possible D gene (6 bases). Germline loops: CDR1 DFQATT, CDR2 SNEGSKA (reference sequence). V was clipped by 4 bases and J by 7 bases, with 10 bases between them. The CDR3 length is 11 residues. CDR3 sequence reads: CSAKGQFEAFF. The CDR3, as DNA: TGCAGTGCTAAAGGACAGTTTGAAGCTTTCTTT.

The genes are TRBV5-6 and TRBJ1-4; perhaps TRBD1 as D (6 bases). The germline V gene encodes CDR1 SGHDT and CDR2 YYEEEE. The V end lost 1 base, the J end lost 3 bases, and 10 bases lay between the germline ends. The CDR3 spans 15 residues. CDR3 region: CASSLLGGANEKLFF. The CDR3 DNA is TGTGCCAGCAGCTTGTTAGGGGGGGCTAATGAAAAACTGTTTTTT.

The chain joins TRBV4-3 to TRBJ2-1, with 7 bases matching TRBD1. Unmatched junction bases numbered 5, after V lost 4 bases and J lost 5 bases. The CDR3 consists of 14 residues. Germline V gene sequence: CDR1 LGHNA, CDR2 YSLEER. This CDR3 reads CASSRADRDNEQFF. DNA of the CDR3: TGCGCCAGCAGCCGGGCCGACAGGGACAATGAGCAGTTCTTC.

V usage is TRBV7-7 and J usage is TRBJ1-2; 10 nucleotides agree with TRBD1. The CDR3 loop spans 15 amino acids. Trimming cost V 10 bases and J 8 bases; bases outside gene matches: 16. The V gene's germline CDR1 is SSHAT and CDR2 FNYEAQ (reference sequence). CDR3 nucleotide sequence: TGTGCCACAAGACAGGGGGCGCTCCCCGTCCACGGCTACACCTTC. This translates into CATRQGALPVHGYTF. Looking up the rest from reference TRBV7-7 and TRBJ1-2 gives the full variable domain: GAGVSQSPRYKVTKRGQDVTLRCDPISSHATLYWYQQALGQGPEFLTYFNYEAQPDKSGLPSDRFSAERPEGSISTLTIQRTEQRDSAMYRCATRQGALPVHGYTFGSGTRLTVV.

CDR3 nucleotides: TGTGCCAGCAGCTTCCTGGGGGGGGCTGGCTACACCTTC. Translation gives CASSFLGGAGYTF. The chain links TRBV5-4 to TRBJ1-2; TRBD1 might be the D (6 bases). Germline V gene data show CDR1 as SGHNT and CDR2 as YYREEE (reference sequence). Trimming pared 2 bases from V and 7 bases from J, leaving 12 bases between. This CDR3 is 13 amino acids long.

The rearrangement joins TRBV2 to TRBJ1-1, with TRBD1 identical over 10 bases. CDR1 and CDR2 (germline): SNHLY, FYNNEI. This CDR3 comprises 15 residues. J lost 1 base, V lost 5 bases, and 4 bases had no gene match. This chain's CDR3 is CASSPTGGQNTEAFF. CDR3 DNA sequence: TGTGCCAGCAGTCCGACAGGGGGCCAGAACACTGAAGCTTTCTTT.

This clone was detected once. The chain recombines TRBV19 with TRBJ1-5; D might be TRBD1 (6 bases). V lost 3 bases and J 0 bases, leaving 18 bases between the germline ends. CDR3 length equals 18 residues. Germline V CDR1 and CDR2: LNHDA, SQIVND (reference sequence). The DNA of the CDR3 is TGTGCCAGTAGTATTATTACAGGGTCCCTTTATAGCAATCAGCCCCAGCATTTT. This gives the protein CASSIITGSLYSNQPQHF.

This clone was detected only once. The chain joins TRBV6-4 to TRBJ2-5; 8 bases are a match to TRBD2. This CDR3 comprises 15 residues. The V gene's germline CDR1 is MRHNA and CDR2 SNTAGT. The junction had 15 bases not matched to a gene; V was cut back by 10 bases and J by 5 bases. The CDR3 nucleotides are TGTGCCATCGTGAGCTGCGGGGGGATGATCGAGACCCAGTACTTC. Translation: CAIVSCGGMIETQYF.

The J gene is TRBJ1-1, the V gene TRBV9; 8 bases map to TRBD1. CDR1 and CDR2 (germline): SGDLS, YYNGEE. V gave up 4 bases and J gave up 9 bases; unmatched junction bases: 11. CDR3 length: 14 amino acids. Here the CDR3 DNA reads TGTGCCAGCAGCACCGGGACAGGCCCTCAAAAAGCTTTCTTT. Translating it yields CASSTGTGPQKAFF.

This rearrangement joins TRBV2 to TRBJ1-2, with 10 bases that match TRBD1. V lost 4 bases and J lost 5; bases outside the gene matches: 7. CDR3 length: 15 residues. The germline CDR1 and CDR2 sequences are SNHLY and FYNNEI. CDR3 loop: CASSGLGTGEYGYTF. The CDR3 DNA is TGTGCCAGCAGTGGACTCGGGACAGGGGAATATGGCTACACCTTC.

This CDR3 reads CASSLLSGGAWAHNEQFF. As DNA, the CDR3 is TGTGCCAGCAGCTTGCTAAGCGGGGGGGCTTGGGCCCACAATGAGCAGTTCTTC. This chain uses TRBV5-6 with TRBJ2-1; TRBD2 aligns across 10 bases. J gave up 5 bases and V 1 base, and 12 bases lay outside the gene matches. The CDR3 has 18 amino acids. Germline V lookup: CDR1 SGHDT, CDR2 YYEEEE. Full variable domain (rest looked up from reference TRBV5-6 and TRBJ2-1): DAGVTQSPTHLIKTRGQQVTLRCSPKSGHDTVSWYQQALGQGPQFIFQYYEEEERQRGNFPDRFSGHQFPNYSSELNVNALLLGDSALYLCASSLLSGGAWAHNEQFFGPGTRLTVL.

In its sample, this clone was seen a few times. The chain combines TRBV11-2 with TRBJ2-2; D might be TRBD1 (5 bases). Germline V gene lookup returns CDR1 SGHAT and CDR2 FQNNGV. This CDR3 is 16 amino acids long. Trimming left V 4 bases short and J 3 bases short, with 15 bases between. The CDR3 loop is CASSSRQGSYTGELFF. CDR3 DNA sequence: TGTGCCAGCAGCTCCCGGCAGGGATCATACACCGGGGAGCTGTTTTTT.

The CDR3 spells CASSVRGFGSEAFF. CDR3 nucleotides: TGCGCCAGCAGCGTCAGGGGGTTTGGCAGTGAAGCTTTCTTT. The chain uses TRBV5-1 and TRBJ1-1; 7 nucleotides align to TRBD1. The J segment lost 7 bases and the V segment lost 4 bases, leaving 10 bases of the junction unmatched. This CDR3 is built from 14 residues. Germline CDR1 and CDR2: SGHRS and YFSETQ.

The rearrangement links TRBV7-9 to TRBJ2-7; 10 nucleotides align to TRBD1. Looked up from germline, CDR1 is SEHNR and CDR2 is FQNEAQ (reference sequence). Unmatched junction bases numbered 3, after V lost 1 base and J lost 6 bases. This CDR3 has 14 amino acids. CDR3 protein: CASSLGTGGFEQYF. The CDR3 DNA reads as TGTGCCAGCAGCTTAGGGACAGGGGGATTCGAGCAGTACTTC.